This TCR beta chain was obtained from a study of identical twins. Study conclusions and caveats: Those out-of-frame alpha sequences shared by twins showed an excess of low generation probability. Conclusions came from cross-sectional statistical analysis, not from following the same donors.

Unique molecular identifiers were present on the cDNA, and a universal primer site came from template switching. In TCRdb, the 5' RACE reads were re-called with MiXCR into one record per CDR3 protein. The sample lists 1.5 million to 2 million distinct CDR3 sequences; less than 40% were seen once. Concerning this clonotype: No antigen is known for it. At one of its ends the junction is not consistent with the germline gene, which may arise from a read error.

CDR1 and CDR2 (germline): DFQATT, SNEGSKA (reference sequence). The length of the CDR3 is 16 residues. The sequence was collected from a newborn girl in good health. This chain uses TRBV20-1 with TRBJ1-4; 8 nucleotides align to TRBD1. Sequencing was done on a sample of cord blood. The CDR3 DNA reads TGCATTGCTAGAGATCCGGACAGGGTATCTAATGAAAAACTGTTTTTT. This encodes CIARDPDRVSNEKLFF.